This T cell receptor beta chain was observed in a study of blood T cells in healthy people across ages. The study's findings and limits: Relative to aged donors, long-lived donors carried more naive CD4+ cells and displayed higher diversity.

Worth noting for this clonotype: Its specificity is unknown.

Per germline, CDR1 SGHTA and CDR2 FQGNSA. The V end was cut by 4 bases, the J end by 2 bases, with 11 bases between. This CDR3 region has 14 residues. For the second PCR, which ran for 7 to 11 cycles, a sample-barcoded 5' primer and a J-beta primer mix were used. Each cDNA was tagged by a template-switch adaptor containing 12 random nucleotides. MiXCR, run by TCRdb on the 5' RACE reads, gives a single entry per CDR3 protein. The data hold around 800,000 distinct CDR3 sequences, with about half observed a single time. The sequence derives from an elderly man in good health. The sequenced material came from blood. The chain carries TRBV7-2 and TRBJ1-2; no clear D gene. CDR3 sequence (DNA): TGTGCCAGCAGCTCAGGCTTACAGAACTATGGCTACACCTTC. As protein: CASSSGLQNYGYTF.